The TCR beta chain described here comes from a study of blood T cells in healthy people across ages (dated by TCRdb to about 2015). Background for the entire study: In model experiments, template switching captured roughly one uniquely barcoded TCR beta cDNA molecule for every two T cells. Using deep sequencing normalized with unique cDNA molecular identifiers, the study measured how TCR beta repertoire diversity changes with age. Donors were grouped into four age groups: young (average 16 years), middle-aged (approximately 41), aged (about 59) and long-lived (82). To avoid experimental bias, donors of different ages were spread randomly across the sequencing lanes. Using the same blood draw, the study looked at two additional independent replicas of 1 million unique cDNA reads for two donors, one aged 18 to 30 and the other aged 80 or older.

Results and caveats for the whole study, not just this receptor: Observed TCR beta diversity correlated strongly with the percentage of naive T cells measured by flow cytometry. The CMV infection status of donors was not known, potentially confounding age-related changes in expanded clonotypes. Since profiling was done on bulk unsorted PBMCs, naive and antigen-experienced compartments could not be conclusively compared. Estimates of total diversity based on one million sequenced T cells were regarded as lower bounds and as underestimates. Observed TCR beta diversity per million T cells fell roughly linearly with age, and a significant reduction was already apparent by age roughly 41. The long-lived group showed more naive CD4+ T cells, fewer expanded clones and increased TCR diversity than the aged group, suggesting age selection.

Systemically healthy Caucasian individuals from Russia, about 38 in total and aged roughly 6 to 95 years, were included as donors. Each donor gave around 9.8 milliliters of peripheral blood, collected into EDTA-treated Vacutainer tubes. Ficoll-Paque density-gradient centrifugation was used to isolate PBMCs, with at least 6.5 million per sample. Trizol reagent was used to extract total RNA from the PBMCs, yielding at least 6 micrograms per sample. For every donor, flow cytometry on a PBMC aliquot measured the percentage of naive CD45RAhigh/CD27high T cells. Trimming removed 3 bases from V and 2 bases from J, leaving 11 bases between the germline ends. From cysteine to phenylalanine, the CDR3 is 15 amino acids long. The entry retains the CDR3 DNA only, 45 bases that are in frame from base 1. Based on the germline V gene, the CDR1 and CDR2 sequences are MGHRA and YSYEKL. Library prep was done by 5' RACE. The sequencing machine was an Illumina HiSeq 2500. A second roughly 6 to 11 cycle PCR used a sample-barcoded 5' primer and a J-beta primer mix. A template-switch 5' adaptor carrying 12 random nucleotides introduced a unique molecular identifier onto each TCR beta cDNA molecule. Each sample yielded at least 2.5 million CDR3-containing paired-end reads. First-strand cDNA synthesis was performed from all RNA using the Mint cDNA synthesis kit, with priming by a TRBC-specific oligonucleotide. After uracil-DNA glycosylase treatment, a first 18-cycle PCR used universal primers M1SS and BC2_uni_R on all cDNA. The study's processing was this. For normalization, 1 million high-quality reads, each with a distinct molecular identifier, were randomly selected from each sample. Instead of being binned into consensus sequences, reads with shared molecular identifiers were discarded. MiTCR, with a Q25 quality threshold and the strictest error-elimination algorithm, was used for CDR3 identification, clonotype clustering and error correction. Lower-bound total TCR beta diversity was estimated with a nonparametric unseen species model using Euler transformation. TCRdb itself trimmed the public reads at Q25 with fastp, ran MiXCR and retained productive beta chains. CDR3 protein sequences are deduplicated, and each keeps its most common genes and DNA. For this entry, the V and J calls and clone size follow TCRdb and not the study's own pipeline. The sample table holds approximately 1.5 million distinct CDR3 sequences, of which 40% to 45% were seen once. Less than 5% of the sample is held by the ten biggest clonotypes.

Regarding this clonotype: Its binding antigen is unknown. No quality values exist for individual bases; no much larger clone is one base distant.

Sequenced input: blood. Here the chain combines TRBV4-1 and TRBJ1-3; perhaps TRBD1 is the D gene, with 6 bases matching. This receptor was obtained from a woman younger than 35 in good health. The CDR3 amino acid sequence is: CASSQGGLAGNTIYF. At the DNA level, the sequence is TGCGCCAGCAGCCAGGGGGGCCTGGCTGGAAACACCATATATTTT.